This T cell receptor (beta chain) was captured by sequencing in a study of early stage breast cancer tumors. Concerning this clone: Its antigen is not identified.

Clones were read by immunoSEQ multiplex PCR, and TCRdb kept only the in-frame ones, dropping some. Among fewer than 50,000 clones, around 69% were seen once, and the ten largest hold about 7%. The V gene lost 5 bases and the J gene lost 4 bases, with 14 bases spanning the gap. This CDR3 has 15 residues. Germline lookup yields CDR1 SGHVS and CDR2 FQNEAQ. General study points: In about 90% of the 16 patients, blood comparison separated tumor from normal breast.

The sample consisted of blood. The clonotype comes from a person aged 50-59 years with breast cancer. This rearrangement joins TRBV7-8 to TRBJ2-2; weak D call: TRBD1 (5 bases). CDR3 sequence (DNA): TGTGCCAGCAGCCCCTTAGGGGTCGTCACCGGGGAGCTGTTTTTT. Protein sequence: CASSPLGVVTGELFF.